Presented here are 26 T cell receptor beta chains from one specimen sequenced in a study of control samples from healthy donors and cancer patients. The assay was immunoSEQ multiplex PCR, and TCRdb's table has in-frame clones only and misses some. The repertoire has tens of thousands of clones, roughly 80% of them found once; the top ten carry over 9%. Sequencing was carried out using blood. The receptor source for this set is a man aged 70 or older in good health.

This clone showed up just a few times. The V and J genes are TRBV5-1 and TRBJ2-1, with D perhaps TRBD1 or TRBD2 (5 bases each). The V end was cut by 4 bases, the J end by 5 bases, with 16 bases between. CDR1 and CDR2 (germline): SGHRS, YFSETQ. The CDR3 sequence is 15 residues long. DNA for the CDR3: TGCGCCAGCAGCCCCCTGGGGGTTGGCAACAATGAGCAGTTCTTC. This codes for CASSPLGVGNNEQFF.

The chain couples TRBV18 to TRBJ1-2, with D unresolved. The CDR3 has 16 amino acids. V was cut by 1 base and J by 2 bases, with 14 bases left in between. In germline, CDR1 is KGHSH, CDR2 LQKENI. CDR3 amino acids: CASSPQSVRMNYGYTF. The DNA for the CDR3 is TGTGCCAGCTCACCACAATCCGTACGGATGAACTATGGCTACACCTTC.

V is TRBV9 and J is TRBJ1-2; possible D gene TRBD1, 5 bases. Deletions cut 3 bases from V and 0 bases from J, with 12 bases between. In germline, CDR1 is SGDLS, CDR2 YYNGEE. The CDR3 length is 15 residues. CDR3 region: CASSARDHPNYGYTF. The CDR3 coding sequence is TGTGCCAGCAGCGCCCGGGACCATCCTAACTATGGCTACACCTTC.

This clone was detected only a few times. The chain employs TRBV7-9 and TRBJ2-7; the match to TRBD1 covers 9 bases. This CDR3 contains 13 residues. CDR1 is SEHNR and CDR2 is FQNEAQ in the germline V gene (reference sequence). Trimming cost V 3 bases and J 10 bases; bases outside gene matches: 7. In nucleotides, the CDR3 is TGTGCCAGCAGCTTCCCGGGACAGGGTGAACAGTACTTC. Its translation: CASSFPGQGEQYF.

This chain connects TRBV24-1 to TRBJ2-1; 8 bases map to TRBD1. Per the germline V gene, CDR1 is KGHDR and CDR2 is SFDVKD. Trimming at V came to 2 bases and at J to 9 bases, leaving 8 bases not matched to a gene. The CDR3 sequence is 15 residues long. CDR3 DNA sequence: TGTGCCACCAGTGATTCCGGGACAGGCGATATTGAGCAGTTCTTC. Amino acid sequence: CATSDSGTGDIEQFF.

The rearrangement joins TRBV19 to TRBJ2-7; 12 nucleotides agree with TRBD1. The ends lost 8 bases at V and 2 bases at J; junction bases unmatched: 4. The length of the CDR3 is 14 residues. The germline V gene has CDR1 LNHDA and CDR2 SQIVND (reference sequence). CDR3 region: CASEGTGGPYEQYF. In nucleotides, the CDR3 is TGTGCCAGTGAAGGGACAGGGGGCCCCTACGAGCAGTACTTC.

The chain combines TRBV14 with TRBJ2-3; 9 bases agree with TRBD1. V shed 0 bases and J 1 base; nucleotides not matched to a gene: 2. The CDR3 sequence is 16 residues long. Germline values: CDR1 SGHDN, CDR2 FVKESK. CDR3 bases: TGTGCCAGCAGCCAAGACGGGACAGGGCGCACAGATACGCAGTATTTT. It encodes CASSQDGTGRTDTQYF.

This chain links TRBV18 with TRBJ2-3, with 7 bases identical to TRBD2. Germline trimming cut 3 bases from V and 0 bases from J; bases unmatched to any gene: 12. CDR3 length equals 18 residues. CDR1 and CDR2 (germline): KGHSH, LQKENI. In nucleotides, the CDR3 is TGTGCCAGCTCACCGGCCAGATCTAGCGGCACTAGCACAGATACGCAGTATTTT. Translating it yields CASSPARSSGTSTDTQYF.

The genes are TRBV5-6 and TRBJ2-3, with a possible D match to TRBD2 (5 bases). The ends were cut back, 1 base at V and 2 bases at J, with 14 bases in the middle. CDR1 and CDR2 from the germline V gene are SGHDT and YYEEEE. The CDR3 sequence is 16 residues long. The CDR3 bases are TGTGCCAGCAGCTTGTCTTCGCTAGCATCCACAGATACGCAGTATTTT. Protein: CASSLSSLASTDTQYF. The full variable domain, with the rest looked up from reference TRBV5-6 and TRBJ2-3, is DAGVTQSPTHLIKTRGQQVTLRCSPKSGHDTVSWYQQALGQGPQFIFQYYEEEERQRGNFPDRFSGHQFPNYSSELNVNALLLGDSALYLCASSLSSLASTDTQYFGPGTRLTVL.

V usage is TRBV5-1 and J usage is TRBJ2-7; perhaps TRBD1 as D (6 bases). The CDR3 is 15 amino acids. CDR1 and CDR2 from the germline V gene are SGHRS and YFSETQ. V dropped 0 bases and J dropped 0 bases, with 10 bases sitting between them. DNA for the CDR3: TGCGCCAGCAGCTTGGACAGGGCCCACTCCTACGAGCAGTACTTC. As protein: CASSLDRAHSYEQYF.

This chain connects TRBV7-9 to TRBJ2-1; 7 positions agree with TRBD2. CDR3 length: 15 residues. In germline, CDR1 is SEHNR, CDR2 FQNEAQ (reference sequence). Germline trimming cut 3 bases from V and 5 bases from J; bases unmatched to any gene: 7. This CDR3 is CASSLGGSGDNEQFF. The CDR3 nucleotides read TGTGCCAGCAGCTTGGGCGGGAGCGGCGACAATGAGCAGTTCTTC.

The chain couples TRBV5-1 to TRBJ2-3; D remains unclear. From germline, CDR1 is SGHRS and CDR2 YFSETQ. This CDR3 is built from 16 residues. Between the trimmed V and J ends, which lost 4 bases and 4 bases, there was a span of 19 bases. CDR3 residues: CASSRYGQDIADTQYF. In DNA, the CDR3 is TGCGCCAGCAGCCGCTACGGTCAGGATATTGCAGATACGCAGTATTTT.

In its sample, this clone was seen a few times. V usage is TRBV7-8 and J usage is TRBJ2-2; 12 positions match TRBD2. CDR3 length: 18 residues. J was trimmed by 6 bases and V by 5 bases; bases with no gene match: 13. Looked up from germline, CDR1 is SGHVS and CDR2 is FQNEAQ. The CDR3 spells CASSPRALAGGPPGELFF. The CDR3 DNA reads TGTGCCAGCAGCCCTAGGGCTCTAGCGGGGGGGCCTCCCGGGGAGCTGTTTTTT.

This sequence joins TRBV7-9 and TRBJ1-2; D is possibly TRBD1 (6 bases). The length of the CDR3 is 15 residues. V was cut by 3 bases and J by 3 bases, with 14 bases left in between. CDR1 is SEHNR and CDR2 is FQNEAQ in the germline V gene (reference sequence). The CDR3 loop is CASSFLGQNYYGYTF. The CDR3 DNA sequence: TGTGCCAGCAGCTTTTTAGGACAGAATTACTATGGCTACACCTTC. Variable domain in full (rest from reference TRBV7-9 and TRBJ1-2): DTGVSQNPRHKITKRGQNVTFRCDPISEHNRLYWYRQTLGQGPEFLTYFQNEAQLEKSRLLSDRFSAERPKGSFSTLEIQRTEQGDSAMYLCASSFLGQNYYGYTFGSGTRLTVV.

The CDR3 spells CASSSGGDTQYF. The DNA for the CDR3 is TGTGCCAGCAGCTCAGGGGGAGATACGCAGTATTTT. The V gene is TRBV7-2, the J gene TRBJ2-3; TRBD1 matches 7 bases. Looked up from germline, CDR1 is SGHTA and CDR2 is FQGNSA. The CDR3 totals 12 residues. Trimming cost V 4 bases and J 5 bases; bases outside gene matches: 0.

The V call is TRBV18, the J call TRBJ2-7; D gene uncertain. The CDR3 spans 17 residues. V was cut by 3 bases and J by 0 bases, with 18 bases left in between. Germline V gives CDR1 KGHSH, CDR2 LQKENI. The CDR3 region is CASSPFQARRTSYEQYF. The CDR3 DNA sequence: TGTGCCAGCTCACCTTTCCAGGCTAGAAGGACCTCCTACGAGCAGTACTTC.

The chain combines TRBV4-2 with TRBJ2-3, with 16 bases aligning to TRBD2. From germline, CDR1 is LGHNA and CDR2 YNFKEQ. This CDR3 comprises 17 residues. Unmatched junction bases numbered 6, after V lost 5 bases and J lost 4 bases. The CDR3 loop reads CASSSGLAGGPADTQYF. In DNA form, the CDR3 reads TGTGCCAGCAGCTCGGGACTAGCGGGAGGGCCCGCAGATACGCAGTATTTT.

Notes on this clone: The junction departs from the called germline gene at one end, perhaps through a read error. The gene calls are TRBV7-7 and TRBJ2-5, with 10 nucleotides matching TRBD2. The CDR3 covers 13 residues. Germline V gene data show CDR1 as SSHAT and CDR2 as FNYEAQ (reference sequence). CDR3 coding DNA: TGTGCTAGCAGCCCGGGACTAGCGAATTTACGGTACTTC. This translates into CASSPGLANLRYF.

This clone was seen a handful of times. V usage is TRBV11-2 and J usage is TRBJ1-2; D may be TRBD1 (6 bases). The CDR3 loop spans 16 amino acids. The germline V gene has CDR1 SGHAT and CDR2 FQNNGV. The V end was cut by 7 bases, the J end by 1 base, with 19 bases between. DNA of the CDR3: TGTGCCAGCAACAGAGGCGGGGGGCGGGATAACTATGGCTACACCTTC. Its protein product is CASNRGGGRDNYGYTF.

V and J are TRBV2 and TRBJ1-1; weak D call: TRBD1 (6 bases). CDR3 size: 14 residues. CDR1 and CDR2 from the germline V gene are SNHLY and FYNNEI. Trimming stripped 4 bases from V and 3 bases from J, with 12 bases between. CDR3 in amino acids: CASSVQGRDTEAFF. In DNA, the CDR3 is TGTGCCAGCAGTGTACAGGGTCGGGACACTGAAGCTTTCTTT. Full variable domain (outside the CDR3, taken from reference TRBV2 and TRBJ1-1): EPEVTQTPSHQVTQMGQEVILRCVPISNHLYFYWYRQILGQKVEFLVSFYNNEISEKSEIFDDQFSVERPDGSNFTLKIRSTKLEDSAMYFCASSVQGRDTEAFFGQGTRLTVV.

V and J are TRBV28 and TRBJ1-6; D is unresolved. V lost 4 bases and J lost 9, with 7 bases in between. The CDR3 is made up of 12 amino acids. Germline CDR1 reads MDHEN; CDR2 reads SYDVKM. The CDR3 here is CASSSPLSPLHF. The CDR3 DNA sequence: TGTGCCAGCAGTTCTCCCCTTTCACCCCTCCACTTT.

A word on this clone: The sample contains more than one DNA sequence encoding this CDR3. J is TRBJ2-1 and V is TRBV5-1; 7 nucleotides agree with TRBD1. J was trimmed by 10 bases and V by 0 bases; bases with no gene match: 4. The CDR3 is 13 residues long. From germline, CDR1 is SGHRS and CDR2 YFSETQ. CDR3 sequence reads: CASSLGVTGEQFF. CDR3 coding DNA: TGCGCCAGCAGCTTGGGGGTGACAGGGGAGCAGTTCTTC.

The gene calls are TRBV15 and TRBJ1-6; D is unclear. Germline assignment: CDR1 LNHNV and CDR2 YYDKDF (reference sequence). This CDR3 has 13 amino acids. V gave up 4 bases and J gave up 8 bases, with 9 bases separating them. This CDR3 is CATSNGPYSPLHF. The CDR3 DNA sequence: TGTGCCACCAGCAATGGACCCTATTCACCCCTCCACTTT.

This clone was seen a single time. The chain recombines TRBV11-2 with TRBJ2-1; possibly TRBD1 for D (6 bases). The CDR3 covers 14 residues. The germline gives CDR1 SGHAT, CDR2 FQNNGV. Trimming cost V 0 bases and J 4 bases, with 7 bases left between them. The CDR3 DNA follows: TGTGCCAGCAGCTTAGAGGACAGTTACAATGAGCAGTTCTTC. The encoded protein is CASSLEDSYNEQFF.

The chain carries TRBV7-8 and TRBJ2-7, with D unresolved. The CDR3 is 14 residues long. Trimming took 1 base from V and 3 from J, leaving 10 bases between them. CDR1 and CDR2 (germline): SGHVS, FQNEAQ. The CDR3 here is CASSLEGNHYEQYF. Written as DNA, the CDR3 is TGTGCCAGCAGCTTAGAAGGAAATCACTACGAGCAGTACTTC. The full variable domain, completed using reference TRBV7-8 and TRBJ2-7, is GAGVSQSPRYKVAKRGQDVALRCDPISGHVSLFWYQQALGQGPEFLTYFQNEAQLDKSGLPSDRFFAERPEGSVSTLKIQRTQQEDSAVYLCASSLEGNHYEQYFGPGTRLTVT.

The CDR3: CASSVDPSSNEQFF. CDR3 nucleotides: TGTGCCAGCAGCGTAGATCCTAGCAGTAATGAGCAGTTCTTC. The chain carries TRBV9 and TRBJ2-1, with a weak D call TRBD2 (5 bases). V was pared by 0 bases and J by 7 bases, with 11 bases between. The length of the CDR3 is 14 residues. Germline-derived CDR1 and CDR2 are SGDLS and YYNGEE.